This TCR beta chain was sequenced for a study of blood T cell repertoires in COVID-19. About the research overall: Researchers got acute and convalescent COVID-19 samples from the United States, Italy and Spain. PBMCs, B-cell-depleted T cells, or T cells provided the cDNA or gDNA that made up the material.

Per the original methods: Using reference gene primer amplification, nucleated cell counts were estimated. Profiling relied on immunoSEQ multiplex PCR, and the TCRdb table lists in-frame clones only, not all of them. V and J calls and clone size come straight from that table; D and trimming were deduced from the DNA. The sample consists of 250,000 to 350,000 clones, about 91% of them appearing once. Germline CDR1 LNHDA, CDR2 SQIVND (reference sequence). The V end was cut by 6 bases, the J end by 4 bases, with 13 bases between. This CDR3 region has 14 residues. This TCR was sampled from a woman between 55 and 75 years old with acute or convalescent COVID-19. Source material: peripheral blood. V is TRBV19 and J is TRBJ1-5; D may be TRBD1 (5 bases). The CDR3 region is CASRRDGRNQPQHF. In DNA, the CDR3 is TGTGCCAGTAGGCGGGACGGCAGGAATCAGCCCCAGCATTTT.